These T cell receptor beta chains were read from a single sample in a study of blood T cell repertoires in COVID-19. TCRdb keeps only in-frame clones here, not all; method: immunoSEQ multiplex PCR. The table lists roughly 300,000 clones, 81% of them singletons. Source material: peripheral blood. The source is a woman aged 60-75 years with active or convalescent COVID-19. The conserved cysteine and the conserved F or W are not part of the CDR3 here. The D gene is left open where the match is weak.

CDR3 protein	V gene	J gene	D gene
ASREIGTGNTEAF	TRBV2	TRBJ1-1	TRBD1
SVGPGHQNTEAF	TRBV29-1	TRBJ1-1	.
AISEWVRGDRYGYT	TRBV10-3	TRBJ1-2	.
ASSQFRSRRDTEAF	TRBV19	TRBJ1-1	.
ASSPSGGTEAF	TRBV18	TRBJ1-1	.
SARGSGELF	TRBV20-1	TRBJ2-2	.
ASSYSSTGTTYEQY	TRBV6-5	TRBJ2-7	.
ASSSTGGGSYEQY	TRBV3-1/TRBV3-2	TRBJ2-7	TRBD1
ASSLGQGISPLH	TRBV19	TRBJ1-6	.
ASSDREGRSKSGTEAF	TRBV6-1	TRBJ1-1	.
ASSMTGGLTDTQY	TRBV7-9	TRBJ2-3	TRBD1
SVGAGGEAF	TRBV29-1	TRBJ1-1	TRBD1
ASSERDYGYT	TRBV2	TRBJ1-2	.
ASSHRRDTSYNEQF	TRBV14	TRBJ2-1	.
ASSLVSLDTEAF	TRBV28	TRBJ1-1	.
ASSSRGQGHNEQF	TRBV7-9	TRBJ2-1	TRBD1
ASSQEIQGTNTEAF	TRBV4-1	TRBJ1-1	.
ASRAGGYYGYT	TRBV2	TRBJ1-2	.
ATSPSGGSVEQF	TRBV24-1	TRBJ2-1	TRBD2
SARQSYEQY	TRBV20-1	TRBJ2-7	.
ASSPQGSYEQY	TRBV5-6	TRBJ2-7	.
AWRDRGRSPLH	TRBV30	TRBJ1-6	TRBD1
ASSPPGQGRSPLH	TRBV18	TRBJ1-6	TRBD1
ASSLGSGSETQY	TRBV7-2	TRBJ2-5	.
ASSQLGQVVYGYT	TRBV3-1/TRBV3-2	TRBJ1-2	TRBD1
ASSYSRGYEQY	TRBV6-2/TRBV6-3	TRBJ2-7	.
ASSLFTGGYEQY	TRBV5-1	TRBJ2-7	TRBD1
ASVPGQGGTGELF	TRBV11-1	TRBJ2-2	TRBD1
AWSVHGNYGYT	TRBV30	TRBJ1-2	.
ASRGEDSYNEQF	TRBV2	TRBJ2-1	TRBD2
ASSLGTDTEAF	TRBV7-8	TRBJ1-1	.
ASSHPLAGGPYEQY	TRBV4-1	TRBJ2-7	TRBD2
ASSLATSGADEQY	TRBV5-1	TRBJ2-7	TRBD2
ASSKLDPGRTSSYNEQF	TRBV21-1	TRBJ2-1	.
ASSLGQTGDTQY	TRBV7-2	TRBJ2-3	.
ASSPRGANYGYT	TRBV10-1	TRBJ1-2	.
ASMGLWQGSYEQY	TRBV6-5	TRBJ2-7	.
ASSPGQISYEQY	TRBV18	TRBJ2-7	TRBD1
ASGPTGTFNYGYT	TRBV6-5	TRBJ1-2	.
ASSQGGRGSSNQPQH	TRBV4-2	TRBJ1-5	.
ASSASGTSEGEQF	TRBV5-1	TRBJ2-1	TRBD2
ASSQIHRGPYGYT	TRBV4-1	TRBJ1-2	TRBD1
ASSLSGTGVSTTEAF	TRBV21-1	TRBJ1-1	.